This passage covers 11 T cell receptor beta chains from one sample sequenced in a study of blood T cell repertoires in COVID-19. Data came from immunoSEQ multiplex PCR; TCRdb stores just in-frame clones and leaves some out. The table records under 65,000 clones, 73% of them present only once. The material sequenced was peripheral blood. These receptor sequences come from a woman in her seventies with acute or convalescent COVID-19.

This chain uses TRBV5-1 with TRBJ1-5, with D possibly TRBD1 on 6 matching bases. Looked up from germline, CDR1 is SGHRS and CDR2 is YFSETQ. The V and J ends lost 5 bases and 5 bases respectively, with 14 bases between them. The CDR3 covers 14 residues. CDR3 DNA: TGCGCCAGCAGTCTACAGGGCCCCGATCAGCCCCAGCATTTT. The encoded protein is CASSLQGPDQPQHF.

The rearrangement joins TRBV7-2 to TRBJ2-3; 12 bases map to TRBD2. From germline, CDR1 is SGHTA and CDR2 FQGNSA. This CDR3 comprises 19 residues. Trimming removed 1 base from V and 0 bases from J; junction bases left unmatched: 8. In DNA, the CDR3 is TGTGCCAGCAGCTTAGGACTAGCGGGGGCGTCTTTTAGCACAGATACGCAGTATTTT. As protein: CASSLGLAGASFSTDTQYF.

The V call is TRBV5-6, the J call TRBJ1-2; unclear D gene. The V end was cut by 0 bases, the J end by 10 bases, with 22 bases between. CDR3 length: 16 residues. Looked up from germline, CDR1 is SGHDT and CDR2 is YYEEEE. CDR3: CASSLGVRVGRKFYTF. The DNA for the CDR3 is TGTGCCAGCAGCTTGGGGGTCCGCGTAGGGAGGAAGTTCTACACCTTC. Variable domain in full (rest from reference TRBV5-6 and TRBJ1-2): DAGVTQSPTHLIKTRGQQVTLRCSPKSGHDTVSWYQQALGQGPQFIFQYYEEEERQRGNFPDRFSGHQFPNYSSELNVNALLLGDSALYLCASSLGVRVGRKFYTFGSGTRLTVV.

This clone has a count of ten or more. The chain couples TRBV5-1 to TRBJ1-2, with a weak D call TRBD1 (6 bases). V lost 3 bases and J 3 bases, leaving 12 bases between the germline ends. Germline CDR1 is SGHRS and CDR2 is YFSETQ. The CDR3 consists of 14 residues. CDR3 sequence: CASSSDSGYYGYTF. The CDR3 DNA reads TGCGCCAGCAGCTCGGACAGCGGCTACTATGGCTACACCTTC.

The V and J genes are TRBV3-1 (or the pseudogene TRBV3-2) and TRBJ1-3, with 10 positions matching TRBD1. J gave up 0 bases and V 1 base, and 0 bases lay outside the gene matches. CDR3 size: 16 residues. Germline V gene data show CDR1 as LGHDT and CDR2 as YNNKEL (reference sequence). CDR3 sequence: CASSQGTGGSGNTIYF. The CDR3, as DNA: TGTGCCAGCAGCCAAGGGACAGGGGGCTCTGGAAACACCATATATTTT.

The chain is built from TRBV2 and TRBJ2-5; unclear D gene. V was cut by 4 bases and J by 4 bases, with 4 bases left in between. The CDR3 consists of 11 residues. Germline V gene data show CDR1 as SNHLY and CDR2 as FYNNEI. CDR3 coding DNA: TGTGCCAGCAGTGCCGGAGAGACCCAGTACTTC. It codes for CASSAGETQYF. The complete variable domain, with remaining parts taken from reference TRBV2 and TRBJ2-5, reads EPEVTQTPSHQVTQMGQEVILRCVPISNHLYFYWYRQILGQKVEFLVSFYNNEISEKSEIFDDQFSVERPDGSNFTLKIRSTKLEDSAMYFCASSAGETQYFGPGTRLLVL.

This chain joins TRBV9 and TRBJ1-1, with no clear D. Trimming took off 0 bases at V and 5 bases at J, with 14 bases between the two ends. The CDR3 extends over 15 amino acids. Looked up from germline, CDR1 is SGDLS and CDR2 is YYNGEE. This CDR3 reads CASSVAVSGETEAFF. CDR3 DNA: TGTGCCAGCAGCGTAGCTGTAAGCGGAGAGACTGAAGCTTTCTTT.

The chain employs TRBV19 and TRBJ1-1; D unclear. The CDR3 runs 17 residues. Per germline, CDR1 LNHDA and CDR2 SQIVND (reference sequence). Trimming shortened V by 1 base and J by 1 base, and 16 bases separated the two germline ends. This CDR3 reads CASSIGEMGRKNTEAFF. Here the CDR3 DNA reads TGTGCCAGTAGTATAGGGGAGATGGGCAGGAAGAACACTGAAGCTTTCTTT.

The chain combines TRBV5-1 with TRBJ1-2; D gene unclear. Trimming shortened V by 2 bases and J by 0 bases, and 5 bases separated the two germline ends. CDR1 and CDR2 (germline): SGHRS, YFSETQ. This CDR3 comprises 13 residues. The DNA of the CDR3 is TGCGCCAGCAGCTTAAGCGCTAACTATGGCTACACCTTC. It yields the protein CASSLSANYGYTF.

The CDR3 DNA reads as TGTGCCAGCAGATACACAGGGATCTCTAACTATGGCTACACCTTC. Its translation is CASRYTGISNYGYTF. The rearrangement links TRBV5-6 to TRBJ1-2; D may be TRBD1 (6 bases). Trimming shortened V by 5 bases and J by 0 bases, and 14 bases separated the two germline ends. This CDR3 has 15 amino acids. In germline, CDR1 is SGHDT, CDR2 YYEEEE.

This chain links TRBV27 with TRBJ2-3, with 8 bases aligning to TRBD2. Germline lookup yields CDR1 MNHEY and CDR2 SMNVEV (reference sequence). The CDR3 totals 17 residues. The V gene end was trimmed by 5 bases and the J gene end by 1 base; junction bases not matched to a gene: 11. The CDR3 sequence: CASSLDGRGGRTDTQYF. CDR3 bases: TGTGCCAGCAGTCTAGACGGGAGGGGTGGGCGCACAGATACGCAGTATTTT.